These 5 T cell receptor beta chains came from one sample sequenced in a study of CD8 T cells in ankylosing spondylitis. Each CDR3 protein gets one entry after TCRdb re-called the 5' RACE reads with MiXCR. The sample holds 200,000 to 250,000 distinct CDR3 sequences, around 24% seen once. The sample consisted of blood, either unsorted or a sorted T cell fraction (not recorded which). These receptors all stem from a male donor with ankylosing spondylitis or in good health (not recorded which).

The table lists this clonotype with many counts. The chain links TRBV5-1 to TRBJ2-5; TRBD2 matches at 7 bases. CDR1 and CDR2 (germline): SGHRS, YFSETQ. The CDR3 is 14 amino acids. V was clipped by 3 bases and J by 1 base; unmatched bases: 3. CDR3 amino acids: CASSSTSAQETQYF. The CDR3 DNA follows: TGCGCCAGCAGCTCAACTAGCGCCCAAGAGACCCAGTACTTC.

This sequence joins TRBV6-5 and TRBJ2-1, with D tentatively TRBD2 (6 bases). This CDR3 region has 16 residues. Germline loops: CDR1 MNHEY, CDR2 SVGAGI. The V gene lost 2 bases and the J gene lost 3 bases, with 14 bases spanning the gap. The CDR3, as DNA: TGTGCCAGCAGTTACCGTCTCCGGGGGAGCTACAATGAGCAGTTCTTC. As protein: CASSYRLRGSYNEQFF.

This clonotype was observed at least ten times. The rearrangement joins TRBV20-1 to TRBJ2-4; maybe TRBD1 (6 bases). Trimming removed 3 bases at V and 5 bases at J, with 14 bases between. Per germline, CDR1 DFQATT and CDR2 SNEGSKA (reference sequence). The CDR3 totals 14 residues. The CDR3 region has the DNA TGCAGTGCTAGTGGGGGCACCGGGGAAAACATTCAGTACTTC. Translating gives CSASGGTGENIQYF.

The DNA for the CDR3 is TGTGCCTTACGGGACAGTAACACCGGGGAGCTGTTTTTT. It yields the protein CALRDSNTGELFF. This chain joins TRBV6-1 and TRBJ2-2; 7 nucleotides line up with TRBD1. The CDR3 length is 13 residues. Germline V gives CDR1 MNHNS, CDR2 SASEGT. J was trimmed by 2 bases and V by 11 bases; bases with no gene match: 5.

V is TRBV18 and J is TRBJ2-7, with D uncertain. CDR3 length equals 14 residues. V was trimmed by 0 bases and J by 6 bases, leaving 12 bases between them. CDR1 and CDR2 from the germline V gene are KGHSH and LQKENI. The CDR3 DNA sequence: TGTGCCAGCTCACCACCGACCGCCCTAGGCGAGCAGTACTTC. Translating gives CASSPPTALGEQYF.